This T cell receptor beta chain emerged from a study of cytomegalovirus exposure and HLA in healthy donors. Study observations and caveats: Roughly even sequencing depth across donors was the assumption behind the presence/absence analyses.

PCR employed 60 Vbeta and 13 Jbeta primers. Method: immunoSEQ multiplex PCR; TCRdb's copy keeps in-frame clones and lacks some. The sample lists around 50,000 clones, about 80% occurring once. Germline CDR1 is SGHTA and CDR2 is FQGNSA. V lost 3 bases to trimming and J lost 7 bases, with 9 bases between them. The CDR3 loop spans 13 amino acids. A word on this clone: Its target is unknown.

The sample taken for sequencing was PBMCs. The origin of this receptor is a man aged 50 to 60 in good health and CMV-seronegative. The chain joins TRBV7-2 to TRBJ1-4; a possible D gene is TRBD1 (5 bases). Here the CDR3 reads CASSLSGGEKLFF. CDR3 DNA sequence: TGTGCCAGCAGCTTGTCCGGGGGTGAAAAACTGTTTTTT.